One TCR beta chain is described in this entry. The antigen is undetermined. Other DNA sequences in the sample encode the same CDR3. Clones were read by immunoSEQ multiplex PCR, and TCRdb kept only the in-frame ones, dropping some. The top ten hold around 0.84% of the sample, which has tens of thousands of clones, 84% seen once. Germline trimming cut 8 bases from V and 5 bases from J; bases unmatched to any gene: 5. CDR3 size: 14 residues. Germline lookup yields CDR1 SNHLY and CDR2 FYNNEI. The record originates from a study of OX40 agonist ivuxolimab in advanced cancers. Study-level information: An agonistic anti-OX40 (CD134) antibody, ivuxolimab, was used to treat the patients.

Study-level findings and limits: Partial responders at 0.1-3.0 mg/kg had among the lowest clonal expansion. Compared with CD4+, CD8+ T cells on average had more expanded clones. Doses of 0.1 to 3.0 mg/kg were accompanied by clonal expansion of CD4+ and CD8+ blood T cells by week 6.

This receptor was obtained from an adult with an advanced solid tumor such as melanoma, head and neck, liver or kidney cancer. The source material was CD4+ or CD8+ T cells sorted from blood, sampled in a trial of the OX40 agonist ivuxolimab. The V call is TRBV2, the J call TRBJ2-5; 13 bases fit TRBD2. The CDR3 region is CASAGLAGRETQYF. Here the CDR3 DNA reads TGTGCCAGCGCGGGACTAGCGGGGAGGGAGACCCAGTACTTC.